This T cell receptor (beta chain) was captured in a study of T cell repertoires in cytomegalovirus infection. Deletions cut 4 bases from V and 6 bases from J, with 9 bases between. CDR1 is KGHDR, CDR2 SFDVKD, per germline. This CDR3 spans 13 amino acids. From the reads, TCRdb called clonotypes with MiXCR, one entry per CDR3 protein. The table includes approximately 400,000 distinct CDR3 sequences, under 40% detected once. The gene calls are TRBV24-1 and TRBJ1-5, with a possible D match to TRBD1 (5 bases). Specimen: PBMCs. This sequence was found in a human donor in good health (CMV status not recorded). Some clones in this sample may be carry-over from other donors' samples. CDR3: CATSDEGTQPQHF. The CDR3 region has the DNA TGTGCCACCAGTGACGAGGGGACTCAGCCCCAGCATTTT.